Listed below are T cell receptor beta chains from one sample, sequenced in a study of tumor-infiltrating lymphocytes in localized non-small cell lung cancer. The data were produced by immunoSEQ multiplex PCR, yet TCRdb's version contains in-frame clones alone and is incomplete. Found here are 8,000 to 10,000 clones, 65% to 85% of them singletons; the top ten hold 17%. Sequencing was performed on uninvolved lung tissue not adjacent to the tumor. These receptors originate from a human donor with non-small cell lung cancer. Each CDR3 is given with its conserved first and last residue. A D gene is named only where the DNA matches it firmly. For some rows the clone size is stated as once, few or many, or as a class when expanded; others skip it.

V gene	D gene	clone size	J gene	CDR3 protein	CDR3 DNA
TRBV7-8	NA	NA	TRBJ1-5	CASSLARGGVRAQHF	TGTGCCAGCAGCTTAGCACGGGGGGGGGTGAGAGCCCAGCATTTT
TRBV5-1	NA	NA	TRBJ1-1	CASSLEESPRLNTEAFF	TGCGCCAGCAGCTTGGAGGAGTCGCCCAGACTGAACACTGAAGCTTTCTTT
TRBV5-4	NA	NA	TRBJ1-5	CASSFGSNQPQHF	TGTGCCAGCAGCTTCGGGTCGAATCAGCCCCAGCATTTT
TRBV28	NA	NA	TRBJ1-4	CASSLGGPQWPEKLFF	TGTGCCAGCAGCCTAGGGGGACCTCAATGGCCGGAAAAACTGTTTTTT
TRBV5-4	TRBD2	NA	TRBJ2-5	CASSFRIAGVGETQYF	TGTGCCAGCAGCTTCCGCATAGCGGGGGTAGGAGAGACCCAGTACTTC
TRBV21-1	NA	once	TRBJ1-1	CASRGAFF	TGTGCCAGCAGGGGGGCTTTCTTT
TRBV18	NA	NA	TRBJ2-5	CASSAFSGEQETQYF	TGTGCCAGCTCGGCCTTTTCGGGGGAACAAGAGACCCAGTACTTC
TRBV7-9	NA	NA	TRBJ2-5	CASSPRGAGAQETQYF	TGTGCCAGCAGCCCACGTGGGGCGGGGGCACAAGAGACCCAGTACTTC
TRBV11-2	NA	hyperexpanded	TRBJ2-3	CASSFRTDTQYF	TGTGCCAGCAGCTTTAGAACAGATACGCAGTATTTT
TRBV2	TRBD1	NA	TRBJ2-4	CATYRGNIQYF	TGTGCCACCTACAGGGGAAACATTCAGTACTTC
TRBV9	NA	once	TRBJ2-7	CASSVYETPRYEQYF	TGTGCCAGCAGCGTGTACGAGACCCCACGGTACGAGCAGTACTTC
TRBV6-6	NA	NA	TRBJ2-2	CASSYRGPTTGELFF	TGTGCCAGCAGTTACCGAGGGCCGACCACCGGGGAGCTGTTTTTT
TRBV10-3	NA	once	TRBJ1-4	CAIRHREGDEKLFF	TGTGCCATCAGGCACAGGGAAGGGGATGAAAAACTGTTTTTT
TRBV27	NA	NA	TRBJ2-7	CASSDAGTPEQYF	TGTGCCAGCAGTGACGCGGGCACTCCCGAGCAGTACTTC
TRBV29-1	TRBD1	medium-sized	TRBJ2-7	CSALLGTGGSHEQYF	TGCAGCGCCCTCCTGGGGACAGGGGGATCCCACGAGCAGTACTTC
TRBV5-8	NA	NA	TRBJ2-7	CASSRGPASYEQYF	TGTGCCAGCAGCCGCGGGCCCGCTTCCTACGAGCAGTACTTC
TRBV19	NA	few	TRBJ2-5	CASSIYETQYF	TGTGCCAGTAGTATCTATGAGACCCAGTACTTC
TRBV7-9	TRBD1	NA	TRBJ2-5	CASSHRTGGETQYF	TGTGCCAGCAGCCACCGGACAGGGGGTGAGACCCAGTACTTC
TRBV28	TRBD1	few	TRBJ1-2	CASREQGPQNYGYTF	TGTGCCAGCAGGGAACAGGGGCCACAGAACTATGGCTACACCTTC